The 19 T cell receptor beta chains reported below all come from one sample, sequenced in a study of cytomegalovirus exposure and HLA in healthy donors. The PCR employed 60 Vbeta primers together with 13 Jbeta primers. Data came from immunoSEQ multiplex PCR; TCRdb stores just in-frame clones and leaves some out. The table has 130,000 or so clones, about two thirds seen once. The specimen sequenced was PBMCs. The source is a man aged 45-65 years in good health and CMV-seropositive.

V is TRBV18 and J is TRBJ1-5; D unresolved. The germline V gene encodes CDR1 KGHSH and CDR2 LQKENI. V was pared by 2 bases and J by 2 bases, with 7 bases between. The CDR3 extends over 14 amino acids. CDR3 coding DNA: TGTGCCAGCTCACCAGTGGGAGGCAATCAGCCCCAGCATTTT. It is translated as CASSPVGGNQPQHF.

The chain employs TRBV6-6 and TRBJ1-6; D not certain. This CDR3 comprises 15 residues. The V end was cut by 6 bases, the J end by 5 bases, with 14 bases between. Germline V gene sequence: CDR1 MNHNY, CDR2 SVGAGI (reference sequence). DNA of the CDR3: TGTGCCAGCAGACCTGGAGACGCACATAATTCACCCCTCCACTTT. Its protein product is CASRPGDAHNSPLHF.

The J gene is TRBJ2-1, the V gene TRBV19; 8 bases agree with TRBD1. Per the germline V gene, CDR1 is LNHDA and CDR2 is SQIVND (reference sequence). The CDR3 length is 16 residues. Trimming removed 5 bases from V and 7 bases from J; junction bases left unmatched: 13. The CDR3 DNA sequence: TGTGCCAGTAGTCCTAAACAGGGGGTTCCATCTAATGAGCAGTTCTTC. The encoded protein is CASSPKQGVPSNEQFF.

The chain joins TRBV4-1 to TRBJ1-5; D not certain. Germline assignment: CDR1 MGHRA and CDR2 YSYEKL. V was pared by 0 bases and J by 5 bases, with 8 bases between. The CDR3 spans 14 residues. CDR3 in amino acids: CASSQDKTYQPQHF. The DNA for the CDR3 is TGCGCCAGCAGCCAAGACAAGACATATCAGCCCCAGCATTTT.

The chain recombines TRBV12-5 with TRBJ2-5; the match to TRBD1 covers 9 bases. The germline V gene has CDR1 LGHNT and CDR2 FRNRAP. Unmatched junction bases numbered 5, after V lost 0 bases and J lost 6 bases. The CDR3 has 15 residues. CDR3 bases: TGTGCTAGTGGTTTGGTAAACAGGGGGCGAAAGACCCAGTACTTC. Translating it yields CASGLVNRGRKTQYF.

The chain recombines TRBV6-5 with TRBJ2-5; TRBD1 might be the D (6 bases). With 6 bases removed from V and 2 bases from J, the gap between germline ends came to 16 bases. This CDR3 has 15 residues. Germline V lookup: CDR1 MNHEY, CDR2 SVGAGI. The CDR3 nucleotides are TGTGCCAGCAGAGACCCTATCAGGGGTCAAGAGACCCAGTACTTC. Amino acid sequence: CASRDPIRGQETQYF.

The gene calls are TRBV7-2 and TRBJ1-2; 7 positions agree with TRBD1. The CDR3 sequence is 15 residues long. The V gene's germline CDR1 is SGHTA and CDR2 FQGNSA. Trimming cost V 4 bases and J 2 bases; bases outside gene matches: 7. DNA for the CDR3: TGTGCCAGCAGCTCGGATGGACAGGTGAACTATGGCTACACCTTC. Translation gives CASSSDGQVNYGYTF.

The chain has TRBV7-6 and TRBJ1-3; 8 bases align to TRBD1. The germline gives CDR1 SGHVS, CDR2 FNYEAQ. There are 16 residues in the CDR3. J gave up 4 bases and V 0 bases, and 5 bases lay outside the gene matches. The CDR3 loop reads CASSLAGQGLGNTIYF. In DNA, the CDR3 is TGTGCCAGCAGCTTAGCCGGACAGGGTTTGGGAAACACCATATATTTT.

This clone has at least ten counts. The chain is built from TRBV10-3 and TRBJ2-6; D uncertain. V lost 4 bases, J lost 4 bases, and 8 bases lay in between. The CDR3 sequence is 14 residues long. CDR1 and CDR2 (germline): ENHRY, SYGVKD. Here the CDR3 DNA reads TGTGCCATCAGTGCCAATCCCGGGGCCAACGTCCTGACTTTC. It is translated as CAISANPGANVLTF.

This chain joins TRBV29-1 and TRBJ1-2, with TRBD1 matching 8 bases. CDR1 SQVTM and CDR2 ANQGSEA come from the germline V gene. CDR3 length: 14 residues. Trimming took 7 bases from V and 6 from J; bases not matched to a gene: 13. The CDR3 coding sequence is TGCAGCGCCCGGACAGGGAGGGGTTTAGATGGCTACACCTTC. Its translation is CSARTGRGLDGYTF.

This clone was recorded once. V gene TRBV11-2 combines with J gene TRBJ1-2; a weak D match, TRBD1 (6 bases). Germline values: CDR1 SGHAT, CDR2 FQNNGV. The CDR3 spans 19 residues. V lost 2 bases and J lost 1, with 23 bases in between. The CDR3 nucleotides read TGTGCCAGCAGCTTAAACCTCGTAGGACAGTACAGTATTAACTATGGCTACACCTTC. Translated, it gives CASSLNLVGQYSINYGYTF.

J is TRBJ1-2 and V is TRBV4-1; D remains ambiguous. Trimming took 0 bases from V and 14 from J, leaving 25 bases between them. The germline CDR1 and CDR2 sequences are MGHRA and YSYEKL. CDR3 size: 16 residues. The CDR3 DNA follows: TGCGCCAGCAGCCAAGAAAGGCAGGTAGGAGGTCTAACTTGGACCTTC. Amino acid sequence: CASSQERQVGGLTWTF.

The V call is TRBV15, the J call TRBJ1-4, with TRBD1 matching 7 bases. The germline CDR1 and CDR2 sequences are LNHNV and YYDKDF (reference sequence). Trimming cost V 0 bases and J 10 bases; bases outside gene matches: 2. CDR3 length: 13 residues. CDR3 amino acids: CATSRDTGVKLFF. Here the CDR3 DNA reads TGTGCCACCAGCAGAGATACAGGGGTAAAACTGTTTTTT.

The chain employs TRBV4-1 and TRBJ1-1; the D gene is possibly TRBD1 (5 bases). The V end lost 5 bases, the J end lost 6 bases, and 16 bases lay between the germline ends. Germline V lookup: CDR1 MGHRA, CDR2 YSYEKL. The length of the CDR3 is 14 residues. The CDR3 nucleotides read TGCGCCAGCAGCGATTCAGGGAATCTCCCTGAAGCTTTCTTT. Its translation: CASSDSGNLPEAFF.

The gene calls are TRBV15 and TRBJ2-5; TRBD2 agrees at 9 bases. Per germline, CDR1 LNHNV and CDR2 YYDKDF (reference sequence). The CDR3 is 16 amino acids. The trim removed 5 bases at V and 7 bases at J, leaving 14 bases unmatched. Written as DNA, the CDR3 is TGTGCCACCAGCCCCGTGACTGGCGGGAGGGGGCGGACCCAGTACTTC. It codes for CATSPVTGGRGRTQYF.

About this clone: Given the absence of the conserved phenylalanine or tryptophan at the CDR3 end, a read error is likely. DNA for the CDR3: TGCGCCAGCAGCCAGCTCGGGACAGGGAACGGCGAGCAGTACCTC. It codes for CASSQLGTGNGEQYL. The gene calls are TRBV4-1 and TRBJ2-7, with TRBD1 matching 9 bases. The V gene end was trimmed by 3 bases and the J gene end by 6 bases; junction bases not matched to a gene: 9. CDR3 size: 15 residues. CDR1 is MGHRA and CDR2 is YSYEKL in the germline V gene.

The CDR3 reads CASSSTGVYTEAFF. CDR3 sequence (DNA): TGTGCCAGCAGCTCGACAGGGGTGTATACTGAAGCTTTCTTT. The rearrangement joins TRBV5-8 to TRBJ1-1; the match to TRBD1 covers 8 bases. The CDR3 has 14 residues. J gave up 5 bases and V 3 bases, and 6 bases lay outside the gene matches. Germline V lookup: CDR1 SGHTS, CDR2 YDEGEE.

The chain joins TRBV7-9 to TRBJ1-2, with 8 bases lining up with TRBD1. This CDR3 has 13 amino acids. Per the germline V gene, CDR1 is SEHNR and CDR2 is FQNEAQ (reference sequence). The ends lost 5 bases at V and 8 bases at J; junction bases unmatched: 7. The CDR3 protein is CASSIGQGRGYTF. The CDR3, as DNA: TGTGCCAGCAGCATCGGACAGGGTAGAGGCTACACCTTC.

The chain uses TRBV14 and TRBJ1-2; D possibly corresponds to TRBD1 (6 bases). The CDR3 runs 13 residues. The V end lost 1 base, the J end lost 8 bases, and 11 bases lay between the germline ends. Germline V CDR1 and CDR2: SGHDN, FVKESK. The DNA of the CDR3 is TGTGCCAGCAGCCAAGTTCTGGGACAAGGCTACACCTTC. This encodes CASSQVLGQGYTF.